A selection of T cell receptor beta chains follows, all from one sample in a study of control samples from healthy donors and cancer patients. Here immunoSEQ multiplex PCR was the method, and the copy in TCRdb shows in-frame clones only, minus some. Of approximately 41,000 clones listed, 90% to 95% are singletons. Sequencing was done on a sample of blood. The receptors stem from a man in his sixties in good health. The CDR3 runs from the conserved cysteine through the conserved F or W. D genes are given only for firm matches. Size values are once, few and many counts, or a class for expanded clones, and some rows have none.

j_gene: TRBJ1-2
abundance: -
v_gene: TRBV29-1
d_gene: -
CDR3nt: TGCAGCGTTGAAAGGGGCAGTCTCCGGGGTGGCTACACCTTC
CDR3aa: CSVERGSLRGGYTF

j_gene: TRBJ2-3
abundance: -
v_gene: TRBV6-4
d_gene: -
CDR3nt: TGTGCCAGCAGCAAGCAAGAAGCAGATACGCAGTATTTT
CDR3aa: CASSKQEADTQYF

j_gene: TRBJ2-7
abundance: -
v_gene: TRBV6-5
d_gene: TRBD2
CDR3nt: TGTGCCAGCGGACCTACTAGCGGGGTGAGCTACGAGCAGTACTTC
CDR3aa: CASGPTSGVSYEQYF

j_gene: TRBJ2-7
abundance: -
v_gene: TRBV30
d_gene: -
CDR3nt: TGTGCCTGGAGCCTGGTGGACAGTTCAGGGCAGTACTTC
CDR3aa: CAWSLVDSSGQYF

j_gene: TRBJ1-5
abundance: -
v_gene: TRBV9
d_gene: -
CDR3nt: TGTGCCAGCAGCGTAGTGGGGGATGTGGATCAGCCCCAGCATTTT
CDR3aa: CASSVVGDVDQPQHF

j_gene: TRBJ1-2
abundance: -
v_gene: TRBV6-5
d_gene: -
CDR3nt: TGTGCCAGCAGTCCGATCTATGGCTACACCTTC
CDR3aa: CASSPIYGYTF

j_gene: TRBJ2-1
abundance: -
v_gene: TRBV5-1
d_gene: TRBD1
CDR3nt: TGCGCCAGCAGCTTGGAGATCGGGACAGGGGGCTTCTACAATGAGCAGTTCTTC
CDR3aa: CASSLEIGTGGFYNEQFF

j_gene: TRBJ1-2
abundance: -
v_gene: TRBV6-4
d_gene: -
CDR3nt: TGTGCCAGCAGAGCGGGAGTGGGGGAAAACTATGGCTACACCTTC
CDR3aa: CASRAGVGENYGYTF

j_gene: TRBJ1-2
abundance: -
v_gene: TRBV21-1
d_gene: -
CDR3nt: TGTGCCAGCAGCAAATCATATTGTGGCGAGGGGCAGGGCTATGGCTACACCTTC
CDR3aa: CASSKSYCGEGQGYGYTF

j_gene: TRBJ1-5
abundance: -
v_gene: TRBV6-6
d_gene: TRBD1
CDR3nt: TGTGCCAGCAGTCCGAGGGACAGGACCCGCTATAGAAGCCCCACCAGCAATCAGCCCCAGCATTTT
CDR3aa: CASSPRDRTRYRSPTSNQPQHF

j_gene: TRBJ2-1
abundance: -
v_gene: TRBV7-3
d_gene: TRBD2
CDR3nt: TGTGCCAGCAGCTCCCCGGCGGGAGGCCCTTACAATGAGCAGTTCTTC
CDR3aa: CASSSPAGGPYNEQFF

j_gene: TRBJ2-1
abundance: -
v_gene: TRBV11-2
d_gene: -
CDR3nt: TGTGCCAGCAGCCCACCCCCATGGGGCAATGAGCAGTTCTTC
CDR3aa: CASSPPPWGNEQFF

j_gene: TRBJ2-2
abundance: -
v_gene: TRBV19
d_gene: -
CDR3nt: TGTGCCAGTAGTATAATAGGAGGGCCCGGGGAGCTGTTTTTT
CDR3aa: CASSIIGGPGELFF

j_gene: TRBJ2-7
abundance: -
v_gene: TRBV10-1
d_gene: -
CDR3nt: TGCGCCAGCAGGGACAGACAGTACGAGCAGTACTTC
CDR3aa: CASRDRQYEQYF

j_gene: TRBJ2-1
abundance: -
v_gene: TRBV1
d_gene: -
CDR3nt: TGCACCAGCAGCCAACGACTAGCGGGAGAGGGAAGACAGTGGGAACAGTTCTTC
CDR3aa: CTSSQRLAGEGRQWEQFF

j_gene: TRBJ1-6
abundance: -
v_gene: TRBV15
d_gene: -
CDR3nt: TGTGCCACCAGCAGAGAAACAGGGAGAGATTCACCCCTCCACTTT
CDR3aa: CATSRETGRDSPLHF

j_gene: TRBJ2-2
abundance: -
v_gene: TRBV11-2
d_gene: TRBD1
CDR3nt: TGTGCCAGCAGCCGCCAAGGCAGGGGGTCCGGGGAGCTGTTTTTT
CDR3aa: CASSRQGRGSGELFF

j_gene: TRBJ1-2
abundance: -
v_gene: TRBV29-1
d_gene: -
CDR3nt: TGCAGCGTTCTATCTACCCCCTATGGCTACACCTTC
CDR3aa: CSVLSTPYGYTF

j_gene: TRBJ2-5
abundance: once
v_gene: TRBV21-1
d_gene: -
CDR3nt: TGTGCCAGCAGCCCCGCGGCCCAGTACTTC
CDR3aa: CASSPAAQYF

j_gene: TRBJ1-1
abundance: hyperexpanded
v_gene: TRBV29-1
d_gene: -
CDR3nt: TGCAGCGTTTTGGACACTGAAGCTTTCTTT
CDR3aa: CSVLDTEAFF

j_gene: TRBJ1-5
abundance: -
v_gene: TRBV6-5
d_gene: -
CDR3nt: TGTGCCGCGGGGGGGATTAGCAATCAGCCCCAGCATTTT
CDR3aa: CAAGGISNQPQHF

j_gene: TRBJ2-7
abundance: -
v_gene: TRBV27
d_gene: -
CDR3nt: TGTGCCAGCAGTGCCATAAGCTCCTACGAGCAGTACTTC
CDR3aa: CASSAISSYEQYF

j_gene: TRBJ2-3
abundance: -
v_gene: TRBV24-1
d_gene: TRBD1
CDR3nt: TGTGCCACCAGTGACCCGGACAGGCGGTCGAATACGCAGTATTTT
CDR3aa: CATSDPDRRSNTQYF

j_gene: TRBJ2-3
abundance: -
v_gene: TRBV2
d_gene: -
CDR3nt: TGTGCCAGCAGTCCGATCGGCGTGAACGCCGATACGCAGTATTTT
CDR3aa: CASSPIGVNADTQYF

j_gene: TRBJ1-1
abundance: -
v_gene: TRBV5-1
d_gene: TRBD1
CDR3nt: TGCGCCAGCAGCTTGCCTTACAGGGGAAAAGAGCCTGAAAACCCCTCCATGAACACTGAAGCTTTCTTT
CDR3aa: CASSLPYRGKEPENPSMNTEAFF

j_gene: TRBJ2-5
abundance: -
v_gene: TRBV19
d_gene: TRBD1
CDR3nt: TGTGCCAGTAGTAGCAGGGACAGGGGGCTCCAAGAGACCCAGTACTTC
CDR3aa: CASSSRDRGLQETQYF

j_gene: TRBJ1-2
abundance: -
v_gene: TRBV19
d_gene: -
CDR3nt: TGTGCCGCAGGATCCGGATGGAGCTATGGCTACACCTTC
CDR3aa: CAAGSGWSYGYTF

j_gene: TRBJ2-3
abundance: -
v_gene: TRBV24-1
d_gene: TRBD2
CDR3nt: TGTGCCACCAGTGATCCAAGGCAGCGGGAGGGTTCCTTTGGAGATACGCAGTATTTT
CDR3aa: CATSDPRQREGSFGDTQYF

j_gene: TRBJ2-2
abundance: -
v_gene: TRBV7-6
d_gene: TRBD2
CDR3nt: TGTGCCAGCAGCTTCCTACCGGGAGGGCAGAGCGGGGAGCTGTTTTTT
CDR3aa: CASSFLPGGQSGELFF

j_gene: TRBJ1-4
abundance: -
v_gene: TRBV6-1
d_gene: TRBD1
CDR3nt: TGTGCCAGCAGTGGGCAGGGGGGGACAACTAATGAAAAACTGTTTTTT
CDR3aa: CASSGQGGTTNEKLFF

j_gene: TRBJ2-6
abundance: once
v_gene: TRBV30
d_gene: TRBD2
CDR3nt: TGTGCTTCTGACCCGGGACTAGTCTCTGGGGCCAACGTCCTGACTTTC
CDR3aa: CASDPGLVSGANVLTF

j_gene: TRBJ2-2
abundance: -
v_gene: TRBV7-9
d_gene: TRBD2
CDR3nt: TGTGCCAGCAGTTCGACTAGCGGGGACACCGGGGAGCTGTTTTTT
CDR3aa: CASSSTSGDTGELFF

j_gene: TRBJ1-4
abundance: -
v_gene: TRBV5-1
d_gene: TRBD1
CDR3nt: TGCGCCAGCAGCTTGGAGGGGGCGCTTGAAAAACTGTTTTTT
CDR3aa: CASSLEGALEKLFF

j_gene: TRBJ2-1
abundance: -
v_gene: TRBV7-9
d_gene: -
CDR3nt: TGTGCCAGCAGCTTTGAAGTACGCTACAATGAGCAGTTCTTC
CDR3aa: CASSFEVRYNEQFF

j_gene: TRBJ1-3
abundance: -
v_gene: TRBV11-3
d_gene: -
CDR3nt: TGTGCCAGCAGCTACCAGGGTCACTCTGGAAACACCATATATTTT
CDR3aa: CASSYQGHSGNTIYF

j_gene: TRBJ1-5
abundance: -
v_gene: TRBV6-4
d_gene: -
CDR3nt: TGTGCCAGCAGAAATCAGCCCCAGCATTTT
CDR3aa: CASRNQPQHF

j_gene: TRBJ2-2
abundance: -
v_gene: TRBV4-1
d_gene: TRBD1
CDR3nt: TGCGCCAGCAGCCAAGGACAGGGGGGATTCGACACCGGGGAGCTGTTTTTT
CDR3aa: CASSQGQGGFDTGELFF

j_gene: TRBJ1-1
abundance: -
v_gene: TRBV10-2
d_gene: -
CDR3nt: TGCGCCAGCAGTGAGTATTCAGGGGCGAGTGAAGCTTTCTTT
CDR3aa: CASSEYSGASEAFF

j_gene: TRBJ1-1
abundance: -
v_gene: TRBV27
d_gene: -
CDR3nt: TGTGCCAGCAACCGAGGGGCGTTGAACACTGAAGCTTTCTTT
CDR3aa: CASNRGALNTEAFF

j_gene: TRBJ2-2
abundance: -
v_gene: TRBV19
d_gene: -
CDR3nt: TGTGCCAGTAGTCTCGGGGAGTCGGGGGAGCTGTTTTTT
CDR3aa: CASSLGESGELFF

j_gene: TRBJ2-1
abundance: -
v_gene: TRBV19
d_gene: TRBD2
CDR3nt: TGTGCCAGTACCCGGGAGCTAGCGGCCAACAATGAGCAGTTCTTC
CDR3aa: CASTRELAANNEQFF